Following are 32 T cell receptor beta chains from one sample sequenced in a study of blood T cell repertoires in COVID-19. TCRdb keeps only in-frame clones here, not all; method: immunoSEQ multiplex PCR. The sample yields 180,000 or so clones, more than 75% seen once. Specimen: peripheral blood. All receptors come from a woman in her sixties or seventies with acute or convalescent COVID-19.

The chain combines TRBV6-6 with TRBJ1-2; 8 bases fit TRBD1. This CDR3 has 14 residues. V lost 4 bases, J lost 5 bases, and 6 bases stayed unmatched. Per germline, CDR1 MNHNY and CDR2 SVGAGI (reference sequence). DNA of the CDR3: TGTGCCAGCAGTTCCCGGACAGGGCGGTATGGCTACACCTTC. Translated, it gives CASSSRTGRYGYTF.

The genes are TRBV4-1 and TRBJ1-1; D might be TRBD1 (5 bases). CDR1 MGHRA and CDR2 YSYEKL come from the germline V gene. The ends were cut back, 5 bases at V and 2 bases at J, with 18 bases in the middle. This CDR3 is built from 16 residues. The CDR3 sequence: CASSEAAIRANTEAFF. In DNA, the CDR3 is TGCGCCAGCAGCGAGGCGGCAATCAGGGCAAACACTGAAGCTTTCTTT.

CDR3 DNA sequence: TGTGCCAGTAGTATAGATGTCTTTGACGGGACAGGGGTCCAGCCCCAGCATTTT. Translated, it gives CASSIDVFDGTGVQPQHF. The rearrangement joins TRBV19 to TRBJ1-5; 10 bases are a match to TRBD1. V shed 0 bases and J 7 bases; nucleotides not matched to a gene: 12. The CDR3 consists of 18 residues. The germline V gene encodes CDR1 LNHDA and CDR2 SQIVND (reference sequence).

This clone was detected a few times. The CDR3 coding sequence is TGTGCCAGCAGCCTCGGACTAGCGGGGGGCAAGCCGTTCTTC. It translates to CASSLGLAGGKPFF. The chain recombines TRBV3-1 (or the pseudogene TRBV3-2) with TRBJ2-1, with 14 bases identical to TRBD2. V was clipped by 4 bases and J by 15 bases; unmatched bases: 8. The length of the CDR3 is 14 residues. Germline CDR1 and CDR2: LGHDT and YNNKEL (reference sequence).

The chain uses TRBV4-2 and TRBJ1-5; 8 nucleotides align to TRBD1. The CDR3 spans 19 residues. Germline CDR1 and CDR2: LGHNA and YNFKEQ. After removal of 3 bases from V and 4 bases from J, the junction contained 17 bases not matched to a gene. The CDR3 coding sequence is TGTGCCAGCAGCCAGTATCCCGGCCCCGAGACAGGGGTAAATCAGCCCCAGCATTTT. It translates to CASSQYPGPETGVNQPQHF.

The CDR3 nucleotides are TGTGCCAGCAGCACCACGAATCCGGGACTCAAGCGGGCCGAAGAGACCCAGTACTTC. Its translation: CASSTTNPGLKRAEETQYF. The chain uses TRBV11-2 and TRBJ2-5; tentatively, D is TRBD2 (6 bases). The germline V gene encodes CDR1 SGHAT and CDR2 FQNNGV. The CDR3 sequence is 19 residues long. Trimming removed 5 bases from V and 3 bases from J, with 28 bases in between.

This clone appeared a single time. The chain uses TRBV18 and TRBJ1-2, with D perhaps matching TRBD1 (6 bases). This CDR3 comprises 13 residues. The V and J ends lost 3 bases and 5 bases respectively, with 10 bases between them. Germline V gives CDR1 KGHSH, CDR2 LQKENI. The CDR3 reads CASSPDRLYGYTF. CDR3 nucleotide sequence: TGTGCCAGCTCACCGGACAGACTTTATGGCTACACCTTC.

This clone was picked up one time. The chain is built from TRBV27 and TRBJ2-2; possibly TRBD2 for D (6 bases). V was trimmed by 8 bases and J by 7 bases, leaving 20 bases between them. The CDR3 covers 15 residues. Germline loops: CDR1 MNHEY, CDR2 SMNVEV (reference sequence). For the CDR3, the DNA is TGTGCCAGCGCCGAATGGGGCGGGAAAGGCGGGGAGCTGTTTTTT. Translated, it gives CASAEWGGKGGELFF.

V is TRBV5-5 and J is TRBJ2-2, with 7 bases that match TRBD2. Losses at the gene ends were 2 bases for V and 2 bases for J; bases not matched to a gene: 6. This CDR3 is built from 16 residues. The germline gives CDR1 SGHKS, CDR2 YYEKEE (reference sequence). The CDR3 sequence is CASSFYPGGNTGELFF. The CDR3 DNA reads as TGTGCCAGCAGCTTTTATCCGGGAGGCAACACCGGGGAGCTGTTTTTT.

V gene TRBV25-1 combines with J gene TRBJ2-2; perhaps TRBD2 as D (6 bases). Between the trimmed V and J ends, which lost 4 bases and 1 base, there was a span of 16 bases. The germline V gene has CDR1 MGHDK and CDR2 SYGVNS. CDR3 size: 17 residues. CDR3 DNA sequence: TGTGCCAGCAGTGGGATAAATAGCGGAGTGAACACCGGGGAGCTGTTTTTT. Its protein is CASSGINSGVNTGELFF.

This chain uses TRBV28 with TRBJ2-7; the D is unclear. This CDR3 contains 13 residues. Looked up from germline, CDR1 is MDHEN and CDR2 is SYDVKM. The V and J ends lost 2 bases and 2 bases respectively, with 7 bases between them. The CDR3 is CASSLALTYEQYF. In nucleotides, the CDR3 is TGTGCCAGCAGTTTAGCGCTCACCTACGAGCAGTACTTC.

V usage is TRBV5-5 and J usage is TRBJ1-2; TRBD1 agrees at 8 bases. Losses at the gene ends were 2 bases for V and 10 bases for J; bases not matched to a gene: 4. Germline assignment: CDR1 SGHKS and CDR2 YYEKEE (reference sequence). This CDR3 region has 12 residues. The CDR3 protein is CASSLDRGHYTF. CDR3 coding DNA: TGTGCCAGCAGCTTAGACAGGGGCCACTACACCTTC. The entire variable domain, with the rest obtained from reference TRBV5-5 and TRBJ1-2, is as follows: DAGVTQSPTHLIKTRGQQVTLRCSPISGHKSVSWYQQVLGQGPQFIFQYYEKEERGRGNFPDRFSARQFPNYSSELNVNALLLGDSALYLCASSLDRGHYTFGSGTRLTVV.

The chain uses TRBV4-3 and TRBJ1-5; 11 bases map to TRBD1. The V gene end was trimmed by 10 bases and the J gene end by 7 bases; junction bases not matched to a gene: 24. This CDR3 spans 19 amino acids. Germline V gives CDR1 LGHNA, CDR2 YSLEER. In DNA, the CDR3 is TGCGCCATCCGGAGGGTGGACAGGGGGCGAGGGAGGCTCAAACAGCCCCAGCATTTT. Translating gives CAIRRVDRGRGRLKQPQHF.

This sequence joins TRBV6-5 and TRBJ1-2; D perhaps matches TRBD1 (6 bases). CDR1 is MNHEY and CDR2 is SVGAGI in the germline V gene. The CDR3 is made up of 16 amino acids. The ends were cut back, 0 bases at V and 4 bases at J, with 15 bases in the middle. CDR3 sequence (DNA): TGTGCCAGCAGTTACTCCCAGGGGCGCACACTCTATGGCTACACCTTC. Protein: CASSYSQGRTLYGYTF.

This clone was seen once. For the CDR3, the DNA is TGTGCCAGCAGCCCCCAGACTAGCGCAGATACGCAGTATTTT. It specifies CASSPQTSADTQYF. This chain uses TRBV7-2 with TRBJ2-3, with 8 bases identical to TRBD2. Trimming removed 5 bases from V and 4 bases from J; junction bases left unmatched: 5. Germline loops: CDR1 SGHTA, CDR2 FQGNSA. The CDR3 sequence is 14 residues long.

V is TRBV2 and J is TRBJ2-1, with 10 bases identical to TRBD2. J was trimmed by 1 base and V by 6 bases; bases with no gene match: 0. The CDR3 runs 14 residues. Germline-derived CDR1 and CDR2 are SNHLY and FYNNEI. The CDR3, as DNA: TGTGCCAGCAGACTAGCGGGATCCTACAATGAGCAGTTCTTC. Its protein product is CASRLAGSYNEQFF.

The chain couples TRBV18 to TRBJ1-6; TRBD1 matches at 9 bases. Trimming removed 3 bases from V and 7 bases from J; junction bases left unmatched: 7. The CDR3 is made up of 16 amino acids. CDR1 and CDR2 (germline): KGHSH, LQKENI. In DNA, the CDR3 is TGTGCCAGCTCACCGACAGGGGGTTTTATGAATTCACCCCTCCACTTT. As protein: CASSPTGGFMNSPLHF.

The CDR3 protein is CASSLGRSSYNSPLHF. The CDR3 DNA reads as TGTGCCAGCAGCTTGGGACGGAGCTCCTATAATTCACCCCTCCACTTT. The rearrangement uses TRBV5-6 and TRBJ1-6, with D unresolved. Trimming shortened V by 0 bases and J by 0 bases, and 7 bases separated the two germline ends. This CDR3 comprises 16 residues. CDR1 SGHDT and CDR2 YYEEEE come from the germline V gene.

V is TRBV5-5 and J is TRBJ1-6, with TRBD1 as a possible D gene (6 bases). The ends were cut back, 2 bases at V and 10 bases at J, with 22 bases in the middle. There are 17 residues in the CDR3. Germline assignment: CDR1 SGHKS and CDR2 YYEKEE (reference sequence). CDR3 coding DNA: TGTGCCAGCAGCTTCGGACAGTTCGGGGTAGCGGGATCACCCCTCCACTTT. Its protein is CASSFGQFGVAGSPLHF.

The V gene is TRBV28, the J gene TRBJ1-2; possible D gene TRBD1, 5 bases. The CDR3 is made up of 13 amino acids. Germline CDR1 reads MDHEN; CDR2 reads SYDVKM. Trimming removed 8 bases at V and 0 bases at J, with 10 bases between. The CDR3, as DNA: TGTGCCAGCTTTGACAGCACTAACTATGGCTACACCTTC. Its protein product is CASFDSTNYGYTF.

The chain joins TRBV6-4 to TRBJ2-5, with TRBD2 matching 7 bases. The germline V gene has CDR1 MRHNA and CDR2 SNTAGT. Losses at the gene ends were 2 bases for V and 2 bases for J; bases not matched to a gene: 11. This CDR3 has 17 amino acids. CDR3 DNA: TGTGCCAGCAGTGACACGGGCTTGTGCGGGGGACAAGAGACCCAGTACTTC. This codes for CASSDTGLCGGQETQYF.

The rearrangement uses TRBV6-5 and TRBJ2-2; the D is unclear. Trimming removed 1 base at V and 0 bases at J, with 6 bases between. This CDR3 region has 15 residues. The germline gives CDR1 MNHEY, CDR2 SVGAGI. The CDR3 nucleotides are TGTGCCAGCAGTTACTTCAGGCCGAACACCGGGGAGCTGTTTTTT. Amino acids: CASSYFRPNTGELFF.

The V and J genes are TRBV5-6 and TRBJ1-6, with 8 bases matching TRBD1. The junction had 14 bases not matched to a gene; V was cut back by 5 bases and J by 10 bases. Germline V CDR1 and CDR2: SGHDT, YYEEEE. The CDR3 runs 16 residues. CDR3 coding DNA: TGTGCCAGCAGTTTTCAGGGGGCGACGAGAAGATCACCCCTCCACTTT. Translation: CASSFQGATRRSPLHF.

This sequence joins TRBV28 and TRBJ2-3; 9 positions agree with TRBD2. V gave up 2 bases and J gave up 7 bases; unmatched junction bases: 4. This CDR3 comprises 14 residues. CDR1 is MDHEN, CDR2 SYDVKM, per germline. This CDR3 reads CASSLSGGMYTQYF. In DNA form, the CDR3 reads TGTGCCAGCAGTTTAAGCGGGGGGATGTATACGCAGTATTTT.

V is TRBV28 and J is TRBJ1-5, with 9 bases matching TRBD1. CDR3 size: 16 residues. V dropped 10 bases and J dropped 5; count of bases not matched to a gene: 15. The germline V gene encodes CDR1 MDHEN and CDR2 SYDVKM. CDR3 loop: CATSQQGAGAYQPQHF. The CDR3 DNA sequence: TGTGCCACCTCACAACAGGGGGCCGGGGCTTATCAGCCCCAGCATTTT. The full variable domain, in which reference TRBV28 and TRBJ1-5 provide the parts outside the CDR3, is DVKVTQSSRYLVKRTGEKVFLECVQDMDHENMFWYRQDPGLGLRLIYFSYDVKMKEKGDIPEGYSVSREKKERFSLILESASTNQTSMYLCATSQQGAGAYQPQHFGDGTRLSIL.

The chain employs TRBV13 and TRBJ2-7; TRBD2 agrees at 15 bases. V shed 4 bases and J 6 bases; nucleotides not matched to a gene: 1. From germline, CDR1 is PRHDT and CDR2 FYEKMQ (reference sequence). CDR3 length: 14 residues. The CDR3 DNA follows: TGTGCCAGCAGCTCGGGACTAGCGGGAGGCGAGCAGTACTTC. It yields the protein CASSSGLAGGEQYF.

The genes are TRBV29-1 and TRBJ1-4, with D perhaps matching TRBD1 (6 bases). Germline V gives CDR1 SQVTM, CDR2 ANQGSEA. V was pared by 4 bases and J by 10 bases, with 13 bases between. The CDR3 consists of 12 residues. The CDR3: CSVVITQGKLFF. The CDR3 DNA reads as TGCAGCGTTGTTATTACACAGGGAAAACTGTTTTTT.

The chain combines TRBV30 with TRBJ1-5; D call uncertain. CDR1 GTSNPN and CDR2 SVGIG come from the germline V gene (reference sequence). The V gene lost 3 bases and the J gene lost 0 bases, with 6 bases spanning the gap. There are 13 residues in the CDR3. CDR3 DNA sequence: TGTGCCTGGAGCACAAGTAGCAATCAGCCCCAGCATTTT. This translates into CAWSTSSNQPQHF.

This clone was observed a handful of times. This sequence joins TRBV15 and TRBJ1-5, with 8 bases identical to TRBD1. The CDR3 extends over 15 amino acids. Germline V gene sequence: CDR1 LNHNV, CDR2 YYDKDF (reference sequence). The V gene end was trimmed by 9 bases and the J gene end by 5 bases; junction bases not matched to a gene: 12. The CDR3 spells CATQLRQGTYQPQHF. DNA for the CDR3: TGTGCCACTCAGCTTCGACAGGGGACCTATCAGCCCCAGCATTTT.

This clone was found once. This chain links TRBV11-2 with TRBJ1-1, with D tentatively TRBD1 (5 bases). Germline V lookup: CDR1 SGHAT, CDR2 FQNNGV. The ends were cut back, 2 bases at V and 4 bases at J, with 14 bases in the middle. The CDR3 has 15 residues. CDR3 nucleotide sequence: TGTGCCAGCAGCTTAACCGGGACTTCGGTCACTGAAGCTTTCTTT. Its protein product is CASSLTGTSVTEAFF.

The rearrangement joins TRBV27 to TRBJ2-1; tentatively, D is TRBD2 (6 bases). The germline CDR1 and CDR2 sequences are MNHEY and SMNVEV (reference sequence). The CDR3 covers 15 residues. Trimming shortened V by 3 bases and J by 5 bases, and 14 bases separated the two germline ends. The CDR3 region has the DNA TGTGCCAGCAGTTTTTCGGGGGTTGGGGACAATGAGCAGTTCTTC. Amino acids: CASSFSGVGDNEQFF.

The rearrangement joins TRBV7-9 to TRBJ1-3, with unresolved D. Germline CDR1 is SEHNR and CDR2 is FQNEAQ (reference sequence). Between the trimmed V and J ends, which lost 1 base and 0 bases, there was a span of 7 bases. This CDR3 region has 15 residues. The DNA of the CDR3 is TGTGCCAGCAGCTTAGTACAGATCTCTGGAAACACCATATATTTT. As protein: CASSLVQISGNTIYF.